This T cell receptor beta chain emerged from a study of T cells in Graves' hyperthyroidism and ophthalmopathy. Turning to the study itself: The blood sample was taken at first diagnosis, before treatment began.

V lost 7 bases to trimming and J lost 3 bases, with 10 bases between them. The CDR3 covers 12 residues. CDR1 is MNHNS and CDR2 is SASEGT in the germline V gene. Findings and caveats of the study: Expanded thyroid clonotypes (above 0.001) were mostly also found in blood.

Graves' hyperthyroidism is called stable when ophthalmopathy does not progress within 18 months. Participants, patients aged 18 to 65, had newly diagnosed hyperthyroidism with a duration under 2 months. The CDR3 regions of TCR beta were amplified from RNA transcripts. RT-PCR in the first round (using the HTBI primer set) targeted the TCR CDR3. One entry per CDR3 protein results from TCRdb running MiXCR on the multiplex PCR reads. The sample carries around 690,000 distinct CDR3 sequences, 17% recorded once. In this sample, this clonotype turned up many times. Its antigen is currently unknown. The receptor was derived from a man aged 50 to 59 with Graves' hyperthyroidism. This rearrangement joins TRBV6-1 to TRBJ2-7; D might be TRBD2 (5 bases). Sample: blood. The CDR3 here is CASTFEGYEQYF. The CDR3 bases are TGTGCCAGCACATTCGAGGGCTACGAGCAGTACTTC.